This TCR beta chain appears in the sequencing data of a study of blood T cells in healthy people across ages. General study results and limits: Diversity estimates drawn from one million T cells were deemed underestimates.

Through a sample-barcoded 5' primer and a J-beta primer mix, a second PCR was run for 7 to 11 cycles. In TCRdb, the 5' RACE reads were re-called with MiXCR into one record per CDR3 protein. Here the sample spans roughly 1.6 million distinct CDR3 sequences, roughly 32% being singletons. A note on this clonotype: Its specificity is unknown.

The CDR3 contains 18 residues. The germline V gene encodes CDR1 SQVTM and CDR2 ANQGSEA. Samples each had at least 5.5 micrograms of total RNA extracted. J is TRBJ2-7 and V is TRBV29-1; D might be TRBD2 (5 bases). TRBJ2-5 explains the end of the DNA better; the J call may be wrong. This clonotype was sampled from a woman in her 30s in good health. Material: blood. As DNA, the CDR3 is TGCAGCGTTGAGGTGTTGGTACGGGGTTCCCCCGGTCGAAGGACCCAGTACTTC. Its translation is CSVEVLVRGSPGRRTQYF.